Each of the 27 T cell receptor beta chains below was sequenced from the same sample in a study of OX40 agonist ivuxolimab in advanced cancers. Data came from immunoSEQ multiplex PCR; TCRdb stores just in-frame clones and leaves some out. The table has 75,000 to 80,000 clones, about 94% seen once. The sequencing used CD4+ or CD8+ T cells sorted from blood, collected in a trial of the OX40 agonist ivuxolimab. Receptors were obtained from an adult with an advanced solid tumor such as melanoma, head and neck, liver or kidney cancer.

This rearrangement joins TRBV6-1 to TRBJ2-7; 8 bases map to TRBD1. The germline V gene has CDR1 MNHNS and CDR2 SASEGT. The CDR3 has 14 residues. Trimming at V came to 4 bases and at J to 2 bases, leaving 4 bases not matched to a gene. The chain's CDR3 is CASSAGTGAYEQYF. The CDR3 DNA sequence: TGTGCCAGCAGTGCAGGGACAGGAGCCTACGAGCAGTACTTC.

The chain has TRBV5-1 and TRBJ2-7; D gene uncertain. In germline, CDR1 is SGHRS, CDR2 YFSETQ. Trimming took 4 bases from V and 4 from J, leaving 21 bases between them. CDR3 length: 16 amino acids. DNA for the CDR3: TGCGCCAGCAGCCACCTCACTCTGAGCGACCTATACGAGCAGTACTTC. Protein: CASSHLTLSDLYEQYF.

The genes are TRBV5-4 and TRBJ2-7, with TRBD1 matching 7 bases. CDR1 and CDR2 (germline): SGHNT, YYREEE (reference sequence). V gave up 1 base and J gave up 3 bases; unmatched junction bases: 4. This CDR3 is built from 14 residues. The CDR3 DNA sequence: TGTGCCAGCAGCTTGAACAGGGGACACTACGAGCAGTACTTC. This encodes CASSLNRGHYEQYF.

In its sample, this clone was seen once. The rearrangement joins TRBV27 to TRBJ2-7; TRBD1 is a possible D gene (6 bases). Trimming pared 6 bases from V and 1 base from J, leaving 22 bases between. The CDR3 runs 17 residues. Germline CDR1 MNHEY, CDR2 SMNVEV (reference sequence). CDR3 DNA sequence: TGTGCCAGCAGCCTAGGGGTAGTGTCAGGGGCGTCCTACGAGCAGTACTTC. Amino acids: CASSLGVVSGASYEQYF.

The chain couples TRBV6-5 to TRBJ2-7; 7 positions agree with TRBD2. CDR1 MNHEY and CDR2 SVGAGI come from the germline V gene. The CDR3 has 13 amino acids. V was clipped by 6 bases and J by 4 bases; unmatched bases: 6. DNA of the CDR3: TGTGCCAGCAGCTCAAGGGAGGGGTACGAGCAGTACTTC. As protein: CASSSREGYEQYF.

The V gene is TRBV7-9, the J gene TRBJ1-1; D not resolved. CDR1 is SEHNR, CDR2 FQNEAQ, per germline (reference sequence). With 5 bases removed from V and 7 bases from J, the gap between germline ends came to 8 bases. The CDR3 sequence is 11 residues long. CDR3 protein: CASSNAGEAFF. CDR3 nucleotides: TGTGCCAGCAGCAACGCCGGTGAAGCTTTCTTT.

This clone appeared a single time. V is TRBV7-2 and J is TRBJ1-2, with D possibly TRBD1 on 6 matching bases. Trimming cost V 5 bases and J 4 bases, with 14 bases left between them. The CDR3 has 14 amino acids. The germline CDR1 and CDR2 sequences are SGHTA and FQGNSA. Here the CDR3 DNA reads TGTGCCAGCAGCCCTACAGGGCCAACCTATGGCTACACCTTC. Residues: CASSPTGPTYGYTF.

The chain couples TRBV28 to TRBJ2-1; maybe TRBD2 (6 bases). CDR1 MDHEN and CDR2 SYDVKM come from the germline V gene. The germline V and J ends were trimmed by 6 bases and 4 bases, with 16 bases remaining between them. The CDR3 sequence is 15 residues long. The CDR3 DNA reads as TGTGCCAGCAGCCCCTTTGGAGGGATATACAATGAGCAGTTCTTC. The encoded protein is CASSPFGGIYNEQFF.

The J gene is TRBJ1-1, the V gene TRBV5-8; D may be TRBD1 (5 bases). Germline lookup yields CDR1 SGHTS and CDR2 YDEGEE. The CDR3 is made up of 14 amino acids. V dropped 0 bases and J dropped 10 bases, with 16 bases sitting between them. The CDR3 region has the DNA TGTGCCAGCAGCTTGGCCTTAGAAAGGGGAAGAGCTTTCTTT. Translating gives CASSLALERGRAFF.

This chain joins TRBV7-2 and TRBJ1-1, with D unclear. This CDR3 contains 13 residues. Trimming took off 3 bases at V and 6 bases at J, with 11 bases between the two ends. Germline CDR1 SGHTA, CDR2 FQGNSA. This CDR3 reads CASSFTELAEAFF. The CDR3 region has the DNA TGTGCCAGCAGCTTCACAGAGTTGGCTGAAGCTTTCTTT.

This chain links TRBV14 with TRBJ2-1; 7 bases fit TRBD2. Germline-derived CDR1 and CDR2 are SGHDN and FVKESK. The V and J ends lost 5 bases and 5 bases, in that order; junction bases with no gene match: 12. CDR3 length: 16 amino acids. The CDR3 reads CASSFGAGRLNNEQFF. The CDR3, as DNA: TGTGCCAGCAGCTTTGGAGCGGGGCGTCTTAACAATGAGCAGTTCTTC.

V and J are TRBV28 and TRBJ2-7; D is possibly TRBD1 or TRBD2 (5 bases each). V was trimmed by 7 bases and J by 1 base, leaving 14 bases between them. The CDR3 runs to 14 residues. Germline V gene sequence: CDR1 MDHEN, CDR2 SYDVKM. The CDR3 DNA sequence: TGTGCCAGCATTTCGGGGCTGGGTTCCTACGAGCAGTACTTC. This codes for CASISGLGSYEQYF.

The chain employs TRBV7-8 and TRBJ1-6; 8 bases are a match to TRBD1. The ends lost 8 bases at V and 0 bases at J; junction bases unmatched: 12. This CDR3 has 18 amino acids. Looked up from germline, CDR1 is SGHVS and CDR2 is FQNEAQ. CDR3: CASHDWDRQSSYNSPLHF. The DNA for the CDR3 is TGTGCCAGCCACGACTGGGACAGGCAGAGCTCCTATAATTCACCCCTCCACTTT.

The CDR3 sequence: CSVQGQGPGYTF. CDR3 nucleotide sequence: TGCAGCGTCCAGGGACAGGGACCCGGCTACACCTTC. The chain carries TRBV29-1 and TRBJ1-2, with 9 bases identical to TRBD1. V lost 6 bases and J lost 8; bases outside the gene matches: 7. Germline CDR1 is SQVTM and CDR2 is ANQGSEA. The CDR3 loop spans 12 amino acids. The variable domain in full, with the rest retrieved from reference TRBV29-1 and TRBJ1-2, is SAVISQKPSRDICQRGTSLTIQCQVDSQVTMMFWYRQQPGQSLTLIATANQGSEATYESGFVIDKFPISRPNLTFSTLTVSNMSPEDSSIYLCSVQGQGPGYTFGSGTRLTVV.

Only one count was recorded for this clone. The chain employs TRBV9 and TRBJ1-3; D not certain. Germline V gene data show CDR1 as SGDLS and CDR2 as YYNGEE. Trimming left V 0 bases short and J 6 bases short, with 4 bases between. The CDR3 has 12 amino acids. The CDR3 loop is CASSVEENTIYF. The CDR3 DNA reads TGTGCCAGCAGCGTAGAGGAAAACACCATATATTTT.

This clone was counted between two and nine times. This chain links TRBV5-1 with TRBJ1-1; no reliable D call. This CDR3 is 12 amino acids long. Germline lookup yields CDR1 SGHRS and CDR2 YFSETQ. The V and J ends lost 5 bases and 1 base respectively, with 6 bases between them. The CDR3 is CASRRENTEAFF. The CDR3 bases are TGCGCCAGCAGGAGGGAGAACACTGAAGCTTTCTTT.

The rearrangement links TRBV19 to TRBJ2-7, with D perhaps assigned TRBD1 or TRBD2 (5 bases each). Trimming removed 5 bases from V and 2 bases from J, with 10 bases in between. The CDR3 covers 13 residues. Per the germline V gene, CDR1 is LNHDA and CDR2 is SQIVND (reference sequence). The CDR3 reads CASSWDGTYEQYF. The CDR3 DNA sequence: TGTGCCAGTAGTTGGGACGGGACCTACGAGCAGTACTTC.

CDR3 in DNA: TGTGCCAGCGCGGAGTACTACGAGCAGTACTTC. Translation gives CASAEYYEQYF. The genes are TRBV2 and TRBJ2-7; no definite D call. Germline V gives CDR1 SNHLY, CDR2 FYNNEI. Trimming took 8 bases from V and 3 from J, leaving 8 bases between them. The length of the CDR3 is 11 residues.

V and J are TRBV19 and TRBJ2-1; 9 nucleotides align to TRBD2. Germline V gene data show CDR1 as LNHDA and CDR2 as SQIVND (reference sequence). This CDR3 has 16 amino acids. The V segment lost 5 bases and the J segment 0 bases; nucleotides outside the gene matches: 5. The CDR3, as DNA: TGTGCCAGTAGTCTTAGCGGGGGCAGCTCCTACAATGAGCAGTTCTTC. Its translation: CASSLSGGSSYNEQFF.

The J gene is TRBJ2-3, the V gene TRBV7-9, with TRBD2 matching over 9 bases. CDR3 size: 16 residues. The germline V gene encodes CDR1 SEHNR and CDR2 FQNEAQ (reference sequence). Germline trimming cut 5 bases from V and 0 bases from J; bases unmatched to any gene: 6. CDR3 region: CASSQSSGASTDTQYF. The CDR3 nucleotides are TGTGCCAGCAGCCAATCTAGCGGGGCGAGCACAGATACGCAGTATTTT.

In DNA form, the CDR3 reads TGTGCCAGCAGTACCCCGGGACAGAACTCCTACGAGCAGTACTTC. Translating gives CASSTPGQNSYEQYF. The rearrangement links TRBV6-6 to TRBJ2-7; 7 bases line up with TRBD1. This CDR3 has 15 residues. The V and J ends lost 5 bases and 0 bases, in that order; junction bases with no gene match: 7. Per germline, CDR1 MNHNY and CDR2 SVGAGI (reference sequence).

This chain connects TRBV4-3 to TRBJ2-3; D possibly corresponds to TRBD2 (5 bases). The germline CDR1 and CDR2 sequences are LGHNA and YSLEER. This CDR3 is built from 15 residues. The V end lost 0 bases, the J end lost 5 bases, and 12 bases lay between the germline ends. The CDR3 coding sequence is TGCGCCAGCAGCCAAGAAAGGACTCGGCTAGATACGCAGTATTTT. As protein: CASSQERTRLDTQYF.

V usage is TRBV2 and J usage is TRBJ2-7, with D maybe TRBD1 (5 bases). V was pared by 6 bases and J by 2 bases, with 17 bases between. CDR1 and CDR2 from the germline V gene are SNHLY and FYNNEI. The CDR3 consists of 15 residues. CDR3 amino acids: CASRASRVIAYEQYF. The CDR3 nucleotides read TGTGCCAGCAGAGCAAGCAGGGTAATCGCCTACGAGCAGTACTTC.

The rearrangement joins TRBV9 to TRBJ2-3, with a weak D call TRBD1 (5 bases). Germline CDR1 reads SGDLS; CDR2 reads YYNGEE. The CDR3 sequence is 16 residues long. V lost 0 bases and J 0 bases, leaving 11 bases between the germline ends. The CDR3 sequence is CASSVGSQGSTDTQYF. Here the CDR3 DNA reads TGTGCCAGCAGCGTAGGTTCCCAGGGAAGCACAGATACGCAGTATTTT. Full variable domain (rest looked up from reference TRBV9 and TRBJ2-3): DSGVTQTPKHLITATGQRVTLRCSPRSGDLSVYWYQQSLDQGLQFLIQYYNGEERAKGNILERFSAQQFPDLHSELNLSSLELGDSALYFCASSVGSQGSTDTQYFGPGTRLTVL.

The chain has TRBV19 and TRBJ2-6, with D tentatively TRBD1 (5 bases). Germline V gives CDR1 LNHDA, CDR2 SQIVND (reference sequence). The V and J ends lost 4 bases and 0 bases respectively, with 13 bases between them. The CDR3 totals 17 residues. The CDR3 bases are TGTGCCAGTAGTACGACAGCCCCCTACTCTGGGGCCAACGTCCTGACTTTC. Translation gives CASSTTAPYSGANVLTF.

This chain joins TRBV30 and TRBJ1-1; D remains unclear. The V and J ends lost 0 bases and 1 base respectively, with 6 bases between them. Germline V gives CDR1 GTSNPN, CDR2 SVGIG (reference sequence). This CDR3 is 13 amino acids long. This CDR3 reads CAWSVYGNTEAFF. In DNA form, the CDR3 reads TGTGCCTGGAGTGTATATGGGAACACTGAAGCTTTCTTT.

The chain is built from TRBV7-9 and TRBJ1-6; 9 bases fit TRBD1. This CDR3 has 14 amino acids. With V trimmed by 6 bases and J by 10 bases, 7 bases remained unmatched. Germline CDR1 SEHNR, CDR2 FQNEAQ (reference sequence). CDR3 nucleotides: TGTGCCAGCAGGCAACAGGGGGCCGGATCACCCCTCCACTTT. It yields the protein CASRQQGAGSPLHF.